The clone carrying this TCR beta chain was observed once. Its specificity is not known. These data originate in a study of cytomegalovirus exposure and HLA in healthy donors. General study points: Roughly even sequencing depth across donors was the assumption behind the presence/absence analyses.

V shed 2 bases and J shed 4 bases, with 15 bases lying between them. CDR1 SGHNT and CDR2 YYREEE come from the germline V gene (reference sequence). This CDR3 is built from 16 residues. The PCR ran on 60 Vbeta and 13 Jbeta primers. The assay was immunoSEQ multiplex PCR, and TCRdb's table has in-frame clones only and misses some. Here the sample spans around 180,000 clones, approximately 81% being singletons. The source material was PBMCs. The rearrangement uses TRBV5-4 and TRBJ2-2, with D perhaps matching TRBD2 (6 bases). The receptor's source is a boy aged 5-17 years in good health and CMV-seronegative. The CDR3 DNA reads TGTGCCAGCAGCTTAGGGAACGCGGGAATCACCGGGGAGCTGTTTTTT. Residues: CASSLGNAGITGELFF.